These 21 T cell receptor beta chains were sequenced from one sample in a study of blood T cell repertoires in COVID-19. TCRdb's table, derived via immunoSEQ multiplex PCR, lists solely in-frame clones and lacks some. This table holds under 250,000 clones, 84% found once. Sequencing was performed on PBMCs or T cells enriched from blood (not recorded which). All receptors come from a man aged 55 to 70 who had recovered from COVID-19.

The chain is built from TRBV11-3 and TRBJ2-1; TRBD2 aligns across 16 bases. The CDR3 has 16 amino acids. The V segment lost 5 bases and the J segment 8 bases; nucleotides outside the gene matches: 6. Looked up from germline, CDR1 is SGHNT and CDR2 is YENEEA. CDR3 residues: CASSLGLAGGRDEQFF. The DNA for the CDR3 is TGTGCCAGCAGCCTGGGACTAGCGGGGGGGCGCGATGAGCAGTTCTTC. The variable domain in full, completed from reference TRBV11-3 and TRBJ2-1, reads EAGVVQSPRYKIIEKKQPVAFWCNPISGHNTLYWYLQNLGQGPELLIRYENEEAVDDSQLPKDRFSAERLKGVDSTLKIQPAELGDSAVYLCASSLGLAGGRDEQFFGPGTRLTVL.

This clone was observed once. The chain links TRBV28 to TRBJ2-7, with 10 bases fitting TRBD1. This CDR3 is built from 13 residues. Germline V lookup: CDR1 MDHEN, CDR2 SYDVKM. The J segment lost 6 bases and the V segment lost 7 bases, leaving 6 bases of the junction unmatched. In nucleotides, the CDR3 is TGTGCCAGCACTCTGACAGGGGGCGGCGAGCAGTACTTC. This sequence encodes CASTLTGGGEQYF.

The chain has TRBV27 and TRBJ2-3; TRBD1 might be the D (6 bases). Germline loops: CDR1 MNHEY, CDR2 SMNVEV (reference sequence). The CDR3 contains 14 residues. V was pared by 5 bases and J by 1 base, with 10 bases between. The CDR3 here is CASSKGTRTDTQYF. DNA of the CDR3: TGTGCCAGCAGTAAGGGGACACGCACAGATACGCAGTATTTT.

This clone was counted between two and nine times. The V gene is TRBV19, the J gene TRBJ1-4, with 8 nucleotides matching TRBD1. This CDR3 is built from 15 residues. Germline V gene sequence: CDR1 LNHDA, CDR2 SQIVND (reference sequence). V lost 2 bases to trimming and J lost 7 bases; unmatched junction nucleotides: 6. CDR3 coding DNA: TGTGCCAGTAGTATACCTACAGGGGGATCTGAAAAACTGTTTTTT. As protein: CASSIPTGGSEKLFF.

The chain employs TRBV29-1 and TRBJ2-2, with 8 bases lining up with TRBD2. From germline, CDR1 is SQVTM and CDR2 ANQGSEA. The V and J ends lost 6 bases and 1 base, in that order; junction bases with no gene match: 7. The CDR3 extends over 15 amino acids. The CDR3 DNA reads as TGCAGCGTGTTACGGGAGGGGCGGAACACCGGGGAGCTGTTTTTT. Encoded protein: CSVLREGRNTGELFF.

This chain links TRBV4-2 with TRBJ2-1, with a tentative D call TRBD2 (5 bases). V was trimmed by 2 bases and J by 0 bases, leaving 11 bases between them. This CDR3 has 16 residues. Germline CDR1 LGHNA, CDR2 YNFKEQ. In nucleotides, the CDR3 is TGTGCCAGCAGCCAACAACGGGGAAGCTCCTACAATGAGCAGTTCTTC. Protein product: CASSQQRGSSYNEQFF.

This sequence joins TRBV6-5 and TRBJ1-2, with D tentatively TRBD1 (6 bases). Germline loops: CDR1 MNHEY, CDR2 SVGAGI. CDR3 size: 13 residues. V lost 10 bases and J 4 bases, leaving 16 bases between the germline ends. CDR3 amino acids: CATETGQLYGYTF. CDR3 DNA: TGTGCCACCGAAACAGGGCAACTCTATGGCTACACCTTC.

About this clone itself: Other DNA sequences from this sample encode an identical CDR3 as well. This chain links TRBV19 with TRBJ1-4; TRBD1 matches at 7 bases. V gave up 3 bases and J gave up 8 bases; unmatched junction bases: 6. CDR3 length equals 14 residues. Germline assignment: CDR1 LNHDA and CDR2 SQIVND (reference sequence). The DNA of the CDR3 is TGTGCCAGTAGTATGGGGCAGGGGGACGAAAAACTGTTTTTT. It encodes CASSMGQGDEKLFF.

This chain uses TRBV11-1 with TRBJ2-1, with D tentatively TRBD1 (5 bases). The CDR3 loop spans 12 amino acids. Trimming took 5 bases from V and 6 from J, leaving 8 bases between them. Germline values: CDR1 SGHAT, CDR2 FQDESV (reference sequence). The CDR3 DNA is TGTGCCAGCAGCGCCCAGGGCAATGAGCAGTTCTTC. Protein sequence: CASSAQGNEQFF.

CDR3 region: CASSQDESPSPNSPLHF. CDR3 nucleotides: TGTGCCAGCAGCCAAGACGAGAGCCCGTCCCCTAATTCACCCCTCCACTTT. The chain is built from TRBV3-1 (or the pseudogene TRBV3-2) and TRBJ1-6; D is unresolved. V lost 0 bases and J 6 bases, leaving 15 bases between the germline ends. Germline CDR1 and CDR2: LGHDT and YNNKEL (reference sequence). The CDR3 has 17 amino acids.

This rearrangement joins TRBV2 to TRBJ1-5; perhaps TRBD1 as D (6 bases). The CDR3 extends over 14 amino acids. V was shortened by 8 bases and J by 0 bases, with 11 bases between the two germline ends. CDR1 and CDR2 (germline): SNHLY, FYNNEI. CDR3 protein: CASRRDNSNQPQHF. CDR3 in DNA: TGTGCCAGCCGCCGGGACAATAGCAATCAGCCCCAGCATTTT.

This clone appeared once. The chain links TRBV5-1 to TRBJ1-1; D gene ambiguous. Germline V lookup: CDR1 SGHRS, CDR2 YFSETQ. Trimming left V 1 base short and J 5 bases short, with 15 bases between. The CDR3 has 15 residues. The CDR3 loop reads CASSLIGEVGTEAFF. The CDR3, as DNA: TGCGCCAGCAGCTTGATCGGGGAGGTGGGGACTGAAGCTTTCTTT.

V gene TRBV6-5 combines with J gene TRBJ1-6, with 9 nucleotides matching TRBD1. Germline V gives CDR1 MNHEY, CDR2 SVGAGI. Losses at the gene ends were 5 bases for V and 5 bases for J; bases not matched to a gene: 4. This CDR3 comprises 15 residues. CDR3: CASSLQGANNSPLHF. In nucleotides, the CDR3 is TGTGCCAGCAGTCTACAGGGGGCTAATAATTCACCCCTCCACTTT.

There are a few counts of this clone. The chain recombines TRBV5-6 with TRBJ1-2; 11 nucleotides line up with TRBD1. CDR1 is SGHDT and CDR2 is YYEEEE in the germline V gene. CDR3 length: 15 amino acids. J lost 5 bases, V lost 3 bases, and 6 bases had no gene match. The CDR3 loop reads CASSWGTGGDYGYTF. Written as DNA, the CDR3 is TGTGCCAGCAGCTGGGGGACAGGGGGTGATTATGGCTACACCTTC.

The chain links TRBV6-5 to TRBJ1-3; TRBD1 might be the D (5 bases). V lost 0 bases, J lost 7 bases, and 16 bases lay in between. The CDR3 loop spans 16 amino acids. Germline loops: CDR1 MNHEY, CDR2 SVGAGI. The CDR3 nucleotides are TGTGCCAGCAGTTACTCCGCGAGGACAAGCGCGAACACCATATATTTT. As protein: CASSYSARTSANTIYF.

The chain recombines TRBV24-1 with TRBJ2-3; 7 nucleotides align to TRBD2. CDR1 is KGHDR, CDR2 SFDVKD, per germline. J gave up 4 bases and V 5 bases, and 2 bases lay outside the gene matches. The CDR3 has 13 amino acids. The CDR3 reads CATSAAGPDTQYF. As DNA, the CDR3 is TGTGCCACCAGTGCAGCGGGACCAGATACGCAGTATTTT.

A few counts support this clone. The chain employs TRBV19 and TRBJ1-4; D may be TRBD1 (5 bases). CDR1 and CDR2 (germline): LNHDA, SQIVND (reference sequence). The germline V and J ends were trimmed by 3 bases and 5 bases, with 10 bases remaining between them. The CDR3 has 14 amino acids. The CDR3: CASSIWGLNEKLFF. The CDR3 bases are TGTGCCAGTAGTATCTGGGGCCTAAATGAAAAACTGTTTTTT.

The chain carries TRBV5-1 and TRBJ2-7; 10 bases match TRBD2. J gave up 7 bases and V 4 bases, and 11 bases lay outside the gene matches. Germline-derived CDR1 and CDR2 are SGHRS and YFSETQ. CDR3 length: 15 amino acids. The CDR3 reads CASSPGSGGAREQYF. CDR3 coding DNA: TGCGCCAGCAGCCCCGGGAGCGGGGGGGCGAGAGAGCAGTACTTC.

The chain recombines TRBV18 with TRBJ1-1; no clear D. V gave up 4 bases and J gave up 7 bases, with 19 bases separating them. CDR1 KGHSH and CDR2 LQKENI come from the germline V gene. This CDR3 comprises 15 residues. CDR3 in DNA: TGTGCCAGCTCACTGTTGCCAGGCCCGATGGGTGAAGCTTTCTTT. Translating gives CASSLLPGPMGEAFF.

This clone is a singleton in its sample. V is TRBV7-9 and J is TRBJ2-5, with 9 bases matching TRBD2. This CDR3 region has 16 residues. Trimming took 1 base from V and 4 from J; bases not matched to a gene: 7. CDR1 and CDR2 from the germline V gene are SEHNR and FQNEAQ (reference sequence). Written as DNA, the CDR3 is TGTGCCAGCAGCTTAGGCTCGCGGGGGGGACGAGAGACCCAGTACTTC. Translated: CASSLGSRGGRETQYF.

The rearrangement joins TRBV5-6 to TRBJ2-1, with 7 bases fitting TRBD1. Germline CDR1 reads SGHDT; CDR2 reads YYEEEE. The CDR3 covers 13 residues. V shed 4 bases and J 5 bases; nucleotides not matched to a gene: 3. CDR3: CASSTGTDNEQFF. The DNA for the CDR3 is TGTGCCAGCAGCACCGGGACAGACAATGAGCAGTTCTTC.